Below are 8 T cell receptor beta chains sequenced from a single sample in a study of blood T cell repertoires in COVID-19. Sequenced by immunoSEQ multiplex PCR; TCRdb stores in-frame clones only, minus some. The data contain around 190,000 clones, approximately 84% of them singletons. The specimen was peripheral blood. The source of these receptors is a human donor in a cohort sampled during active COVID-19.

This clone was detected only once. The chain couples TRBV6-5 to TRBJ1-4; D unclear. The CDR3 is made up of 15 amino acids. Germline loops: CDR1 MNHEY, CDR2 SVGAGI. V was shortened by 4 bases and J by 0 bases, with 9 bases between the two germline ends. CDR3 sequence (DNA): TGTGCCAGCAGTTTCCGACATGCAACTAATGAAAAACTGTTTTTT. Its protein product is CASSFRHATNEKLFF.

This rearrangement joins TRBV6-2 or TRBV6-3 to TRBJ1-3, with 8 nucleotides matching TRBD1. The V gene's germline CDR1 is MNHEY and CDR2 SVGEGT. The trim removed 2 bases at V and 0 bases at J, leaving 3 bases unmatched. The CDR3 contains 16 residues. The CDR3 sequence is CASSYDTGGSGNTIYF. CDR3 DNA: TGTGCCAGCAGTTACGACACAGGGGGCTCTGGAAACACCATATATTTT.

V is TRBV29-1 and J is TRBJ1-1; unclear D gene. The germline V gene encodes CDR1 SQVTM and CDR2 ANQGSEA. Trimming cost V 3 bases and J 4 bases, with 12 bases left between them. This CDR3 comprises 13 residues. This chain's CDR3 is CSVDGEDGTEAFF. The CDR3 DNA is TGCAGCGTTGACGGGGAGGATGGCACTGAAGCTTTCTTT.

This rearrangement joins TRBV7-9 to TRBJ2-3; 10 bases match TRBD2. V lost 4 bases, J lost 3 bases, and 4 bases stayed unmatched. Germline CDR1 is SEHNR and CDR2 is FQNEAQ (reference sequence). This CDR3 is 15 amino acids long. CDR3 in DNA: TGTGCCAGCAGCTCAGTAGCGGGGGGTACAGATACGCAGTATTTT. This gives the protein CASSSVAGGTDTQYF.

CDR3: CASSPDSSNYGYTF. In nucleotides, the CDR3 is TGTGCCAGCAGCCCGGACAGTTCTAACTATGGCTACACCTTC. The chain employs TRBV7-9 and TRBJ1-2, with D perhaps matching TRBD1 (6 bases). The CDR3 contains 14 residues. The V gene's germline CDR1 is SEHNR and CDR2 FQNEAQ (reference sequence). V lost 5 bases and J lost 0, with 10 bases in between.

V and J are TRBV7-9 and TRBJ1-1; no definite D call. The V gene's germline CDR1 is SEHNR and CDR2 FQNEAQ (reference sequence). Trimming stripped 5 bases from V and 3 bases from J, with 10 bases between. The CDR3 is 13 residues long. The CDR3 protein is CASSAPQDTEAFF. The CDR3 DNA follows: TGTGCCAGCAGCGCCCCCCAGGACACTGAAGCTTTCTTT.

This clone was picked up a small number of times. The chain carries TRBV7-6 and TRBJ2-1; D is undetermined. The V and J ends lost 6 bases and 5 bases respectively, with 5 bases between them. This CDR3 spans 11 amino acids. CDR1 and CDR2 (germline): SGHVS, FNYEAQ. In nucleotides, the CDR3 is TGTGCCAGCAGTCAAAACAATGAGCAGTTCTTC. Translation gives CASSQNNEQFF.

This clone was observed a single time. V gene TRBV5-1 combines with J gene TRBJ1-4, with D perhaps matching TRBD1 (5 bases). Trimming removed 0 bases at V and 7 bases at J, with 10 bases between. The V gene's germline CDR1 is SGHRS and CDR2 YFSETQ. There are 14 residues in the CDR3. The CDR3 bases are TGCGCCAGCAGCTTGGACATCGGGGGTGAAAAACTGTTTTTT. It translates to CASSLDIGGEKLFF.